What follows are 4 T cell receptor beta chains derived from one specimen sequenced in a study of control samples from healthy donors and cancer patients (TCRdb year 2020). The library was generated by the immunoSEQ multiplex PCR assay. TCRdb re-hosts the immuneACCESS table, in-frame sequences only. Its copies lack some clones; in the studies checked, an unresolved V gene accounts for under half of them, and the cause for the rest is not known. This sample holds 95,000 to 100,000 clones; more than 75% were observed only once. The leading ten clones occupy about 2% of the sample. The sample was blood. The receptors come from a man aged 55-75 years in good health.

The V call is TRBV11-2, the J call TRBJ2-1; D is unclear. CDR1 SGHAT and CDR2 FQNNGV come from the germline V gene. CDR3 length equals 14 residues. V lost 5 bases and J lost 4, with 12 bases in between. The CDR3 nucleotides read TGTGCCAGCAGCCCAGAATGGAATTACAATGAGCAGTTCTTC. This sequence encodes CASSPEWNYNEQFF. The full variable domain, completed using reference TRBV11-2 and TRBJ2-1, is EAGVAQSPRYKIIEKRQSVAFWCNPISGHATLYWYQQILGQGPKLLIQFQNNGVVDDSQLPKDRFSAERLKGVDSTLKIQPAKLEDSAVYLCASSPEWNYNEQFFGPGTRLTVL.

The rearrangement links TRBV5-1 to TRBJ2-7; either TRBD1 or TRBD2 may fit D (5 bases each). V was trimmed by 0 bases and J by 11 bases, leaving 21 bases between them. This CDR3 has 15 amino acids. Germline V gives CDR1 SGHRS, CDR2 YFSETQ. CDR3 coding DNA: TGCGCCAGCAGCTTGGGGGACGGTCCTATAAGTGGGGAGTACTTC. Its translation: CASSLGDGPISGEYF.

This chain links TRBV3-1 (or the pseudogene TRBV3-2) with TRBJ2-6; 14 bases agree with TRBD2. V gave up 5 bases and J gave up 3 bases; unmatched junction bases: 0. CDR3 length: 16 amino acids. Germline V CDR1 and CDR2: LGHDT, YNNKEL (reference sequence). CDR3 DNA: TGTGCCAGCAGCGGGACTAGCGGGAGTGGGGCCAACGTCCTGACTTTC. Translation: CASSGTSGSGANVLTF.

This clone was picked up a small number of times. This sequence joins TRBV28 and TRBJ1-2, with TRBD1 matching 9 bases. The CDR3 totals 13 residues. With V trimmed by 9 bases and J by 7 bases, 9 bases remained unmatched. Germline V gene sequence: CDR1 MDHEN, CDR2 SYDVKM. The CDR3 protein is CASSAQGARGYTF. CDR3 in DNA: TGTGCCAGTTCAGCACAGGGGGCGCGTGGCTACACCTTC.